A single count supports the clone carrying this T cell receptor beta chain. The assay was immunoSEQ multiplex PCR, and TCRdb's table has in-frame clones only and misses some. The sample contains 200,000 to 250,000 clones, approximately 84% of which appear only once. This sample is part of a study of blood T cell repertoires in COVID-19. V shed 7 bases and J shed 8 bases, with 14 bases lying between them. There are 12 residues in the CDR3. Germline CDR1 LNHDA, CDR2 SQIVND (reference sequence). J is TRBJ1-2 and V is TRBV19; D remains ambiguous. Sequenced sample: PBMCs or T cells enriched from blood (not recorded which). This sequence originates from a man aged 35 to 55 who had recovered from COVID-19. The CDR3: CASTYPGQGYTF. The DNA for the CDR3 is TGTGCCAGTACCTATCCAGGCCAGGGCTACACCTTC.